A selection of T cell receptor beta chains follows, all from one sample in a study of blood T cell repertoires in COVID-19. The protocol was immunoSEQ multiplex PCR, while the TCRdb copy is restricted to in-frame clones and leaves out a portion. The repertoire has over 100,000 clones, 80% to 85% of them found once; the top ten carry 0.8% to 1%. The sample was peripheral blood. These receptor sequences come from a woman in her seventies with acute or convalescent COVID-19. The CDR3 runs from the conserved cysteine through the conserved F or W. The D gene is left open where the match is weak. A clone size is listed for some rows: how often the clone was seen (once, few, many), or a class if it is expanded.

cdr3_aa cdr3_nt v_call d_call j_call clone_size
CATSGGTGISEAFF TGTGCCACCAGTGGGGGGACAGGTATATCTGAAGCTTTCTTT TRBV24-1 TRBD1 TRBJ1-1 -
CASSPLAGYNEQFF TGTGCCAGCAGCCCACTAGCGGGGTACAATGAGCAGTTCTTC TRBV28 TRBD2 TRBJ2-1 -
CASSQSGDSNSNQPQHF TGTGCCAGCAGCCAATCCGGGGACAGCAATAGCAATCAGCCCCAGCATTTT TRBV16 TRBD1 TRBJ1-5 few
CASSLTGDTEAFF TGTGCCAGCAGCTTGACGGGAGACACTGAAGCTTTCTTT TRBV7-9 - TRBJ1-1 -
CSVGPPGAGTYEQYF TGCAGCGTTGGACCTCCTGGGGCAGGGACCTACGAGCAGTACTTC TRBV29-1 - TRBJ2-7 few
CASRGTDVTQYF TGTGCCAGCAGGGGTACAGATGTGACCCAGTACTTC TRBV2 - TRBJ2-5 -
CAWIDRTSDYNEQFF TGTGCCTGGATTGATAGGACTAGCGACTACAATGAGCAGTTCTTC TRBV30 TRBD2 TRBJ2-1 -
CASTLTGSSYNSPLHF TGTGCCAGCACCCTGACAGGGAGCTCCTATAATTCACCCCTCCACTTT TRBV21-1 - TRBJ1-6 -
CASSLPRDRGWSNYGYTF TGTGCCAGCAGTTTACCCCGGGACAGGGGGTGGTCGAACTATGGCTACACCTTC TRBV28 TRBD1 TRBJ1-2 few
CASSLGGTGVSPLHF TGTGCCAGCAGTTTAGGTGGGACAGGGGTTTCACCCCTCCACTTT TRBV28 TRBD1 TRBJ1-6 -
CASSQPQGSAIQYF TGTGCCAGCAGCCAACCACAGGGTTCGGCCATTCAGTACTTC TRBV3-1/TRBV3-2 - TRBJ2-4 -
CASSPRNSPLHF TGTGCCAGCAGTCCTAGGAATTCACCCCTCCACTTT TRBV6-5 - TRBJ1-6 -
CASSLGRAAGELFF TGCGCCAGCAGCTTGGGGAGGGCCGCCGGGGAGCTGTTTTTT TRBV5-1 - TRBJ2-2 few
CASSPGGLAHTGELFF TGTGCCAGCTCACCCGGGGGACTAGCGCACACCGGGGAGCTGTTTTTT TRBV18 TRBD2 TRBJ2-2 -
CASRESGRGEQYF TGTGCCAGCAGGGAGTCGGGGAGAGGGGAGCAGTACTTC TRBV6-5 - TRBJ2-7 -
CSAGTGGEYEKLFF TGCAGCGCTGGGACAGGGGGCGAGTATGAAAAACTGTTTTTT TRBV29-1 TRBD1 TRBJ1-4 -
CASTPSQREIEQYF TGTGCCAGCACACCTAGCCAAAGAGAGATCGAGCAGTACTTC TRBV7-8 - TRBJ2-7 -
CASSLYVGTSGRETQYF TGTGCCAGCAGTTTATACGTAGGGACTAGCGGGCGGGAGACCCAGTACTTC TRBV27 TRBD2 TRBJ2-5 once
CASSPGLAGGDYNEQFF TGTGCCAGCAGCCCCGGACTAGCGGGAGGAGACTACAATGAGCAGTTCTTC TRBV7-9 TRBD2 TRBJ2-1 -
CASRRAGPNEKLFF TGTGCCAGCAGGCGTGCAGGGCCGAATGAAAAACTGTTTTTT TRBV2 - TRBJ1-4 -
CASSHGWTEAFF TGTGCCAGTAGTCACGGGTGGACTGAAGCTTTCTTT TRBV19 - TRBJ1-1 -
CASSDRGNNEQFF TGTGCCAGCAGTGACAGGGGTAACAATGAGCAGTTCTTC TRBV6-4 - TRBJ2-1 -
CAISEGGDTQYF TGTGCCATCAGTGAAGGGGGCGATACGCAGTATTTT TRBV10-3 TRBD1 TRBJ2-3 -
CASSLGAVPSFF TGTGCCAGCAGTCTAGGCGCAGTACCCTCTTTCTTT TRBV28 - TRBJ1-1 -
CASSLTSFSSYEQYF TGTGCCAGCAGCTTAACTAGCTTCAGCTCCTACGAGCAGTACTTC TRBV7-2 - TRBJ2-7 -
CASSLDSGRAQPQHF TGTGCCAGCAGCTTAGATTCTGGCAGGGCTCAGCCCCAGCATTTT TRBV7-2 - TRBJ1-5 -
CSASRGAGNQPQHF TGCAGTGCTAGTCGGGGGGCGGGGAATCAGCCCCAGCATTTT TRBV20-1 - TRBJ1-5 -
CASSQDGGQGAYGYTF TGTGCCAGCAGCCAAGATGGGGGACAGGGTGCCTATGGCTACACCTTC TRBV3-1/TRBV3-2 TRBD1 TRBJ1-2 -
CASSYSQSSEKLFF TGTGCCAGCAGTTACTCCCAGTCGTCGGAAAAACTGTTTTTT TRBV6-5 - TRBJ1-4 -
CASRRASANNEQFF TGCGCCAGCAGGAGGGCTAGCGCAAACAATGAGCAGTTCTTC TRBV5-1 - TRBJ2-1 once
CASSLDAGGQAETQYF TGCGCCAGCAGCTTGGACGCGGGGGGGCAAGCCGAGACCCAGTACTTC TRBV5-1 TRBD2 TRBJ2-5 once
CASSDSPSGANVLTF TGTGCCAGCTCGGACTCCCCCTCTGGGGCCAACGTCCTGACTTTC TRBV6-6 - TRBJ2-6 -
CASSVDRGPPNEKLFF TGTGCCAGCAGCGTGGACAGGGGGCCGCCTAATGAAAAACTGTTTTTT TRBV5-8 TRBD1 TRBJ1-4 -
CASSYAGQSSYEQYF TGTGCCAGCAGCTACGCGGGTCAGAGCTCCTACGAGCAGTACTTC TRBV11-2 - TRBJ2-7 -
CASSPTSTGVSYF TGTGCCAGCTCACCTACTAGCACCGGGGTATCCTACTTC TRBV18 - TRBJ2-7 once
CASSEGRTSGRRGIAKNIQYF TGTGCCAGCAGCGAAGGACGGACTAGCGGGAGGCGGGGGATAGCCAAAAACATTCAGTACTTC TRBV6-1 TRBD2 TRBJ2-4 -
CASSNGQVPFGYTF TGTGCCAGCAGTAACGGACAGGTCCCGTTTGGCTACACCTTC TRBV6-6 TRBD1 TRBJ1-2 -
CASSQLAVKYEQYF TGTGCCAGCAGCCAACTAGCGGTAAAGTACGAGCAGTACTTC TRBV6-2/TRBV6-3 TRBD2 TRBJ2-7 -
CASSIGRVNTIYF TGTGCCAGTAGTATCGGCAGGGTAAACACCATATATTTT TRBV19 - TRBJ1-3 -
CASSYRGGNTIYF TGTGCCAGCAGCTACAGGGGTGGAAACACCATATATTTT TRBV7-8 TRBD1 TRBJ1-3 -